These 28 T cell receptor beta chains originate from one sample sequenced in a study of cytomegalovirus exposure and HLA in healthy donors. PCR involved 60 Vbeta and 13 Jbeta primers. Only in-frame clones appear in the TCRdb table, and some are missing; sequencing was by immunoSEQ multiplex PCR. Of around 120,000 clones listed, 70% to 85% are singletons. The specimen sequenced was PBMCs. The receptors here all came from a human donor in good health.

V usage is TRBV28 and J usage is TRBJ1-6; TRBD1 agrees at 8 bases. V shed 10 bases, J shed 7 bases, and the junction held 12 bases outside the gene matches. The germline CDR1 and CDR2 sequences are MDHEN and SYDVKM. The CDR3 is made up of 15 amino acids. The CDR3 spells CAITTGASGNSPLHF. The DNA for the CDR3 is TGTGCCATCACGACAGGGGCTAGTGGAAATTCACCCCTCCACTTT.

This clone showed up just a few times. V is TRBV6-6 and J is TRBJ1-1; 9 bases line up with TRBD1. V trimming: 2 bases; J trimming: 3 bases; junction bases outside the gene matches: 4. Germline CDR1 and CDR2: MNHNY and SVGAGI (reference sequence). This CDR3 has 15 residues. CDR3 nucleotides: TGTGCCAGCAGTTACCAACAGGGGGCTTACACTGAAGCTTTCTTT. This translates into CASSYQQGAYTEAFF.

The chain links TRBV2 to TRBJ2-5, with 13 bases that match TRBD2. The DNA end is more similar to TRBJ2-7, so the J call may be wrong. Germline V gene data show CDR1 as SNHLY and CDR2 as FYNNEI. This CDR3 is built from 18 residues. The CDR3, as DNA: TGTGCCAGCAGTGAAGAACGGACTAGCGGGAGTTACTCCTACGAGCAGTACTTC. This encodes CASSEERTSGSYSYEQYF.

This clone has only a few counts. The J gene is TRBJ2-3, the V gene TRBV28, with D uncertain. Trimming cost V 8 bases and J 4 bases, with 16 bases left between them. The CDR3 has 14 residues. Germline V CDR1 and CDR2: MDHEN, SYDVKM. The CDR3 region has the DNA TGTGCCAGCGGCGACGCAGGCAACGCAGATACGCAGTATTTT. Translation gives CASGDAGNADTQYF.

In nucleotides, the CDR3 is TGTGCCAGCAGCCGAGGACAGGGGGGTGAAGACTCCTACGAGCAGTACTTC. Translated: CASSRGQGGEDSYEQYF. J is TRBJ2-7 and V is TRBV11-2; TRBD1 matches 10 bases. CDR1 and CDR2 from the germline V gene are SGHAT and FQNNGV. With V trimmed by 5 bases and J by 0 bases, 10 bases remained unmatched. The CDR3 has 17 residues.

The V gene is TRBV19, the J gene TRBJ2-1; 9 nucleotides match TRBD1. Germline V lookup: CDR1 LNHDA, CDR2 SQIVND (reference sequence). CDR3 length: 19 amino acids. Trimming at V came to 6 bases and at J to 5 bases, leaving 20 bases not matched to a gene. The CDR3 loop is CASSGRDRVLARNNNEQFF. DNA of the CDR3: TGTGCCAGTAGCGGTCGGGACAGGGTTCTCGCTCGAAACAACAATGAGCAGTTCTTC.

The chain uses TRBV19 and TRBJ1-4; weak D call: TRBD1 (5 bases). CDR3 length: 15 residues. V was pared by 2 bases and J by 7 bases, with 14 bases between. Per germline, CDR1 LNHDA and CDR2 SQIVND (reference sequence). The DNA of the CDR3 is TGTGCCAGTAGTATACGAGGCGCAGGGCCTGAAAAACTGTTTTTT. This gives the protein CASSIRGAGPEKLFF.

This chain connects TRBV13 to TRBJ2-7, with 8 bases lining up with TRBD1. The J segment lost 6 bases and the V segment lost 6 bases, leaving 7 bases of the junction unmatched. The CDR3 runs 13 residues. The V gene's germline CDR1 is PRHDT and CDR2 FYEKMQ (reference sequence). CDR3 coding DNA: TGTGCCAGCAGATCGGGACAGGAAGGCGAGCAGTACTTC. Encoded protein: CASRSGQEGEQYF.

The chain combines TRBV5-1 with TRBJ2-5, with 9 nucleotides matching TRBD1. This CDR3 is built from 16 residues. Germline V gives CDR1 SGHRS, CDR2 YFSETQ. The ends lost 7 bases at V and 1 base at J; junction bases unmatched: 11. CDR3 in amino acids: CASARGQGGGQETQYF. CDR3 nucleotides: TGCGCCAGCGCGAGGGGACAGGGAGGTGGCCAAGAGACCCAGTACTTC.

CDR3 DNA sequence: TGCGCCAGCAGCTCGGACAGCCCGAGCTCCTATAATTCACCCCTCCACTTT. Its protein is CASSSDSPSSYNSPLHF. The chain combines TRBV5-1 with TRBJ1-6; TRBD1 might be the D (6 bases). The V end lost 3 bases, the J end lost 0 bases, and 13 bases lay between the germline ends. The CDR3 sequence is 17 residues long. CDR1 is SGHRS and CDR2 is YFSETQ in the germline V gene.

V usage is TRBV6-5 and J usage is TRBJ1-4, with D hard to call. The CDR3 contains 14 residues. Germline lookup yields CDR1 MNHEY and CDR2 SVGAGI. Trimming shortened V by 2 bases and J by 4 bases, and 8 bases separated the two germline ends. The DNA for the CDR3 is TGTGCCAGCAGTTACGGGCAGTTTAATGAAAAACTGTTTTTT. Its protein is CASSYGQFNEKLFF.

The rearrangement joins TRBV28 to TRBJ2-2; D not resolved. The CDR3 spans 13 residues. V was trimmed by 3 bases and J by 1 base, leaving 3 bases between them. Germline values: CDR1 MDHEN, CDR2 SYDVKM. CDR3 loop: CASSFQNTGELFF. The CDR3 DNA reads TGTGCCAGCAGTTTCCAGAACACCGGGGAGCTGTTTTTT.

The rearrangement links TRBV6-5 to TRBJ2-7; 12 bases fit TRBD2. The junction had 9 bases not matched to a gene; V was cut back by 5 bases and J by 7 bases. Per germline, CDR1 MNHEY and CDR2 SVGAGI. The CDR3 extends over 15 amino acids. The CDR3 DNA reads TGTGCCAGCAGTCCCCCGACTAGCGGGAGAGGAGAGCAGTACTTC. It codes for CASSPPTSGRGEQYF.

The chain has TRBV7-9 and TRBJ1-2; 7 bases match TRBD1. Germline V gene data show CDR1 as SEHNR and CDR2 as FQNEAQ (reference sequence). Trimming removed 4 bases from V and 2 bases from J; junction bases left unmatched: 7. This CDR3 has 15 residues. CDR3 region: CASSSRQGLNYGYTF. CDR3 sequence (DNA): TGTGCCAGCAGCTCTCGACAGGGCTTAAACTATGGCTACACCTTC.

There are a few counts of this clone. The V and J genes are TRBV6-1 and TRBJ1-5; perhaps TRBD1 as D (6 bases). V shed 7 bases and J shed 5 bases, with 15 bases lying between them. The germline V gene encodes CDR1 MNHNS and CDR2 SASEGT. The CDR3 totals 14 residues. The chain's CDR3 is CASTPGQIYQPQHF. CDR3 sequence (DNA): TGTGCCAGCACTCCGGGACAAATATATCAGCCCCAGCATTTT.

This clone was seen more than once but under ten times. The rearrangement uses TRBV5-4 and TRBJ2-7, with 8 positions matching TRBD1. Germline CDR1 reads SGHNT; CDR2 reads YYREEE (reference sequence). Trimming at V came to 4 bases and at J to 1 base, leaving 7 bases not matched to a gene. The CDR3 loop spans 15 amino acids. CDR3 amino acids: CASSTRDRNSYEQYF. In nucleotides, the CDR3 is TGTGCCAGCAGCACGCGGGACAGGAATTCCTACGAGCAGTACTTC.

The DNA for the CDR3 is TGTGCCAGCAGGCGGGGGGTCCAAGAGACCCAGTACTTC. This sequence encodes CASRRGVQETQYF. This chain connects TRBV2 to TRBJ2-5; 8 bases align to TRBD2. The CDR3 spans 13 residues. Germline trimming cut 6 bases from V and 1 base from J; bases unmatched to any gene: 1. Looked up from germline, CDR1 is SNHLY and CDR2 is FYNNEI. The full variable domain, in which reference TRBV2 and TRBJ2-5 provide the parts outside the CDR3, is EPEVTQTPSHQVTQMGQEVILRCVPISNHLYFYWYRQILGQKVEFLVSFYNNEISEKSEIFDDQFSVERPDGSNFTLKIRSTKLEDSAMYFCASRRGVQETQYFGPGTRLLVL.

This clone was counted between two and nine times. The chain recombines TRBV29-1 with TRBJ2-5, with 9 positions matching TRBD2. The ends lost 4 bases at V and 2 bases at J; junction bases unmatched: 5. The CDR3 is 14 amino acids. The germline V gene encodes CDR1 SQVTM and CDR2 ANQGSEA. The CDR3 DNA sequence: TGCAGCGTTGCCTGGACTAGCGAACAAGAGACCCAGTACTTC. As protein: CSVAWTSEQETQYF.

The sample holds one count of this clone. The gene calls are TRBV5-1 and TRBJ2-3; TRBD2 agrees at 7 bases. Germline lookup yields CDR1 SGHRS and CDR2 YFSETQ. The CDR3 covers 15 residues. The V and J ends lost 0 bases and 0 bases, in that order; junction bases with no gene match: 1. The CDR3 sequence is CASSLGGRSTDTQYF. The CDR3 DNA is TGCGCCAGCAGCTTGGGCGGGAGAAGCACAGATACGCAGTATTTT.

J is TRBJ2-1 and V is TRBV5-1; 10 nucleotides match TRBD2. The V and J ends lost 0 bases and 7 bases, in that order; junction bases with no gene match: 10. The CDR3 contains 17 residues. Per the germline V gene, CDR1 is SGHRS and CDR2 is YFSETQ. The CDR3 sequence: CASSLGGLAAGGNEQFF. The DNA of the CDR3 is TGCGCCAGCAGCTTGGGTGGACTAGCGGCGGGGGGTAATGAGCAGTTCTTC.

This clone was seen a few times. The chain is built from TRBV19 and TRBJ1-1; tentative D call: TRBD1 (5 bases). CDR3 length: 13 residues. CDR1 and CDR2 from the germline V gene are LNHDA and SQIVND (reference sequence). V lost 8 bases, J lost 5 bases, and 15 bases lay in between. The CDR3 spells CASPCGGGTEAFF. The CDR3 coding sequence is TGTGCCAGTCCCTGCGGGGGGGGGACTGAAGCTTTCTTT.

In regard to this clone: Germline is not matched at one junction end, which may reflect a read error. The V gene is TRBV7-9, the J gene TRBJ2-6, with a possible D match to TRBD1 (5 bases). Germline V gene sequence: CDR1 SEHNR, CDR2 FQNEAQ (reference sequence). The CDR3 contains 15 residues. As DNA, the CDR3 is TGTGCCAGCAGCTTGAGTGTCTCTGGGGCCAACGGCCTGACTTTC. This encodes CASSLSVSGANGLTF.

The chain has TRBV15 and TRBJ2-7, with 7 bases lining up with TRBD1. CDR3 length: 14 amino acids. V shed 5 bases and J 4 bases; nucleotides not matched to a gene: 8. From germline, CDR1 is LNHNV and CDR2 YYDKDF (reference sequence). The CDR3 region is CATSERQGWYEQYF. DNA of the CDR3: TGTGCCACCAGCGAACGACAGGGATGGTACGAGCAGTACTTC.

A word on this clone: The junction departs from the called germline gene at one end, perhaps through a read error. V is TRBV2 and J is TRBJ2-7; weak D call: TRBD1 (6 bases). Germline assignment: CDR1 SNHLY and CDR2 FYNNEI. CDR3 length: 16 residues. The CDR3 region has the DNA TGTGCCAGCAGCGACTCCGGGGCAGGGGCATCCTCCGAGCAGTACTTC. Translating gives CASSDSGAGASSEQYF.

This chain uses TRBV10-3 with TRBJ1-5, with TRBD1 identical over 9 bases. Germline CDR1 is ENHRY and CDR2 is SYGVKD. CDR3 size: 15 residues. The junction had 4 bases not matched to a gene; V was cut back by 3 bases and J by 4 bases. CDR3 bases: TGTGCCATCAGTGATCTCGGACAGGGGAATCAGCCCCAGCATTTT. This encodes CAISDLGQGNQPQHF.

The gene calls are TRBV7-9 and TRBJ2-2; 11 nucleotides match TRBD2. The CDR3 totals 17 residues. The germline CDR1 and CDR2 sequences are SEHNR and FQNEAQ (reference sequence). J was trimmed by 1 base and V by 4 bases; bases with no gene match: 5. The CDR3 here is CASSSQGTSGNTGELFF. CDR3 sequence (DNA): TGTGCCAGCAGCTCCCAAGGGACTAGCGGGAACACCGGGGAGCTGTTTTTT.

The CDR3 spells CASSSLGAGGRTGEQYF. The CDR3 DNA follows: TGCGCCAGCAGCTCCCTTGGTGCGGGAGGGAGGACGGGCGAGCAGTACTTC. The chain uses TRBV5-1 and TRBJ2-7; 9 positions agree with TRBD2. The CDR3 sequence is 17 residues long. CDR1 is SGHRS, CDR2 YFSETQ, per germline. V lost 3 bases and J lost 6; bases outside the gene matches: 16.

Here the CDR3 DNA reads TGTGCCAGCAGGAACGTAGCGGGTTACACAGATACGCAGTATTTT. Its translation is CASRNVAGYTDTQYF. This chain links TRBV28 with TRBJ2-3; 7 nucleotides agree with TRBD2. Germline V gene sequence: CDR1 MDHEN, CDR2 SYDVKM. The junction had 8 bases not matched to a gene; V was cut back by 6 bases and J by 2 bases. This CDR3 is 15 amino acids long. Full variable domain (missing parts from reference TRBV28 and TRBJ2-3): DVKVTQSSRYLVKRTGEKVFLECVQDMDHENMFWYRQDPGLGLRLIYFSYDVKMKEKGDIPEGYSVSREKKERFSLILESASTNQTSMYLCASRNVAGYTDTQYFGPGTRLTVL.